This T cell receptor beta chain emerged from a study of blood T cell repertoires in COVID-19. Assay used: immunoSEQ multiplex PCR; TCRdb lists only in-frame clones, some missing. The sample has 130,000 to 150,000 clones, over 70% seen once. The receptor was isolated from a man in his fifties or sixties who had recovered from COVID-19. Sequencing input: peripheral blood.

The CDR3 DNA sequence: TGTGCCAGTAGGCTACAGTATGAGAACACTGAAGCTTTCTTT. This codes for CASRLQYENTEAFF. V usage is TRBV19 and J usage is TRBJ1-1, with D uncertain. The V and J ends lost 6 bases and 1 base respectively, with 12 bases between them. This CDR3 is 14 amino acids long. From germline, CDR1 is LNHDA and CDR2 SQIVND (reference sequence).